This is a list of T cell receptor beta chains from one sample in a study of cytomegalovirus exposure and HLA in healthy donors. Sequencing was performed with immunoSEQ multiplex PCR; in TCRdb, only in-frame clones are kept and a portion is missing. The ten top clones account for roughly 0.74%, within a sample of 190,000 or so clones. Input material: PBMCs. These receptors originate from a boy aged 5-17 years in good health and CMV-seronegative. The conserved cysteine and the conserved F or W are not part of the CDR3 here.

v_call cdr3_aa
TRBV10-3 AISDEIPGTQY
TRBV4-1 ASSLRTSGGSQETQY
TRBV6-5 ASSLTGGTYGYT
TRBV4-1 ASRDFPVGNYEQY
TRBV28 ASSVTRGYT
TRBV7-2 ASSWTGISTDTQY
TRBV11-1 ASSAGGNSNQPQH
TRBV7-2 ASSAPTSGLADTQY
TRBV19 ASSTGTGYNEQF
TRBV30 AWSVSNRAYEQY
TRBV4-1 ASSQAEGAPYEQY
TRBV27 ASSLLLAADTQY
TRBV27 ASSLSGSPPQETQY
TRBV7-2 ASSSYSAEQY
TRBV11-1 ASSLVGTGVYNEQF
TRBV7-9 ASSSTERALYEQY
TRBV11-2 ASSPLGADQPQH
TRBV30 AWSVWGTGRQETQY
TRBV5-1 ASRYTATNEKLF
TRBV15 ATSPPPDFLGNTEAF
TRBV5-4 ASSLVSRKNTEAF
TRBV30 AWSVRGGGEAF
TRBV6-4 ASSDRPGTGELF
TRBV2 ASRKGQGVTEAF
TRBV5-8 ASSPRHDYSNQPQH
TRBV4-2 ASSHPRRGGHTGELF
TRBV4-3 ASSQVSGGANEQF
TRBV5-4 ASSLRTVQETQY
TRBV7-8 ASSLEAGSEAF
TRBV2 ASSEEQGLGETQY
TRBV6-1 ASILEGGTPHEQY
TRBV29-1 SASPGTGGGETQY